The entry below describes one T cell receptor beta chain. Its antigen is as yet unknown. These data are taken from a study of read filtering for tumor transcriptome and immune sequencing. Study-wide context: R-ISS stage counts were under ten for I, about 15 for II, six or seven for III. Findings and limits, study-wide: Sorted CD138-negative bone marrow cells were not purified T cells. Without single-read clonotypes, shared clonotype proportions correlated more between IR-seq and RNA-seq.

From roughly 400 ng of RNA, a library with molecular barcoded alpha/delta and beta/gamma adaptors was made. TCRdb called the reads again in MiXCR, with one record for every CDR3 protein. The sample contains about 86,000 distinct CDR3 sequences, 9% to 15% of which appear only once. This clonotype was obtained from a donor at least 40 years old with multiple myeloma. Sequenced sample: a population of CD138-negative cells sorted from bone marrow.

The CDR3 loop is CASSGRQDVSGANVLTF. CDR3 coding DNA: TGTGCCAGCAGCGGGAGACAGGATGTCTCTGGGGCCAACGTCCTGACTTTC. J is TRBJ2-6 and V is TRBV7-9; D might be TRBD1 (6 bases). The CDR3 runs 17 residues. The V end lost 5 bases, the J end lost 0 bases, and 14 bases lay between the germline ends. The germline gives CDR1 SEHNR, CDR2 FQNEAQ (reference sequence).